This T cell receptor beta chain appears in the sequencing data of a study of response to subunit inactivated influenza vaccine. Whole-study findings and limits: After each seasonal influenza vaccination, few new T cells are recruited, the authors suggested.

TCRdb redid the calling of the RT-PCR reads with MiXCR, one entry per CDR3 protein. The table includes more than 600,000 distinct CDR3 sequences, about 18% detected once. The CDR3 length is 16 residues. With V trimmed by 6 bases and J by 3 bases, 12 bases remained unmatched. CDR1 and CDR2 (germline): SGHAT, FQNNGV. This clonotype was recorded many times. Antigen specificity is unknown. The J gene is TRBJ2-7, the V gene TRBV11-2, with 9 bases matching TRBD2. The origin of this receptor is a man aged 50-59 years who received an inactivated influenza vaccine. Sequencing was performed on PBMCs from blood, taken 5 to 6 days after vaccination. As DNA, the CDR3 is TGTGCCAGCAGTTTGATTCTAGCGGGGACCAGCTACGAGCAGTACTTC. This gives the protein CASSLILAGTSYEQYF.